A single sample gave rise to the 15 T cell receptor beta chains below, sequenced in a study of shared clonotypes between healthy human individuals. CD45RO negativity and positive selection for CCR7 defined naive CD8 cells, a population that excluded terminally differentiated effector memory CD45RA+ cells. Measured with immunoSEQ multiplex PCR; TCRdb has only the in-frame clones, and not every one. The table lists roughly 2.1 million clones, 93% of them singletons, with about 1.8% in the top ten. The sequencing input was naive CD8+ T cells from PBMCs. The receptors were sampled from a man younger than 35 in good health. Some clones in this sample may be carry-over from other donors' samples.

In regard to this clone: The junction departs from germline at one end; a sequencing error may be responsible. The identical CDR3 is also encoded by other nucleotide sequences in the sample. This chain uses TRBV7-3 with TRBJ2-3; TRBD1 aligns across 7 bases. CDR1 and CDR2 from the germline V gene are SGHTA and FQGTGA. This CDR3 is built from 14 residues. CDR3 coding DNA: TGTGCCAGCAGCCTAACAGGGGGCACAGATACGCAGTATTTT. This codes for CASSLTGGTDTQYF.

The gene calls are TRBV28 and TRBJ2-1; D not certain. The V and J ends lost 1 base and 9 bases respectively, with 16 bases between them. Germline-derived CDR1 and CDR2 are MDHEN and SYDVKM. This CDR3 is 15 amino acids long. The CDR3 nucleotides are TGTGCCAGCAGTTTATTCGGGCGGCGAACTGGTGAGCAGTTCTTC. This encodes CASSLFGRRTGEQFF.

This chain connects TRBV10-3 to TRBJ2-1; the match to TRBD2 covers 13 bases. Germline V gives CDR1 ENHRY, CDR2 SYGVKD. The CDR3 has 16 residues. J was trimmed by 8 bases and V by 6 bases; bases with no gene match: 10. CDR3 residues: CAISQRTSGSMDEQFF. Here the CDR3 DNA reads TGTGCCATCAGCCAGCGGACTAGCGGGAGTATGGATGAGCAGTTCTTC.

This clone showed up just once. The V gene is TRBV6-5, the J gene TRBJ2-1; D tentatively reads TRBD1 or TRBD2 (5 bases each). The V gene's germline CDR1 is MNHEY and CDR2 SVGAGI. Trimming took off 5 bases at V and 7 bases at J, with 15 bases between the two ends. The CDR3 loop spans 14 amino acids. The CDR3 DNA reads TGTGCCAGCAGTACCCGGGACGGTAAAAATGAGCAGTTCTTC. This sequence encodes CASSTRDGKNEQFF.

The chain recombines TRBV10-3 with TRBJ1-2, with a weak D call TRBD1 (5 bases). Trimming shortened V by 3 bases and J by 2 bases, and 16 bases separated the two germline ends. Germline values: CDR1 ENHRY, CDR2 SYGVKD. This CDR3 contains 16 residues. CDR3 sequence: CAISEGVMGSNYGYTF. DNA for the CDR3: TGTGCCATCAGTGAAGGGGTCATGGGGTCGAACTATGGCTACACCTTC.

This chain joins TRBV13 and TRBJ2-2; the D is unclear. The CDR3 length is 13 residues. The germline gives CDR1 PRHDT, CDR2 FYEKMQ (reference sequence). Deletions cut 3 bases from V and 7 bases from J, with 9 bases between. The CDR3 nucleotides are TGTGCCAGCAGCTTTGAACTCGGCGGGGAGCTGTTTTTT. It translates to CASSFELGGELFF.

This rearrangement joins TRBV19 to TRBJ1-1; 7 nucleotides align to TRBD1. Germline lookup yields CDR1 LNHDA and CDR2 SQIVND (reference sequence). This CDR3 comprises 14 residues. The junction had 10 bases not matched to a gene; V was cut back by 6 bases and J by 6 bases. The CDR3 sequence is CASSRQGPFPEAFF. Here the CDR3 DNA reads TGTGCCAGTAGCCGACAGGGCCCCTTCCCTGAAGCTTTCTTT.

CDR3 sequence reads: CASSALNRDNEQFF. The DNA of the CDR3 is TGTGCCAGCAGCGCGTTGAACAGGGACAATGAGCAGTTCTTC. The gene calls are TRBV7-7 and TRBJ2-1, with D maybe TRBD1 (6 bases). Between the trimmed V and J ends, which lost 5 bases and 5 bases, there was a span of 13 bases. Germline V gene data show CDR1 as SSHAT and CDR2 as FNYEAQ (reference sequence). The CDR3 is made up of 14 amino acids. The whole variable domain, filled in from reference TRBV7-7 and TRBJ2-1, reads GAGVSQSPRYKVTKRGQDVTLRCDPISSHATLYWYQQALGQGPEFLTYFNYEAQPDKSGLPSDRFSAERPEGSISTLTIQRTEQRDSAMYRCASSALNRDNEQFFGPGTRLTVL.

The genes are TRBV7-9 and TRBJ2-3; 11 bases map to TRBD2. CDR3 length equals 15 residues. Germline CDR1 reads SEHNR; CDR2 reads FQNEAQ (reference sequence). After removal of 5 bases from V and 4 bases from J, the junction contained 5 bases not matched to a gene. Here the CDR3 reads CASSPGLADADTQYF. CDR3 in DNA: TGTGCCAGCAGCCCGGGACTAGCGGATGCAGATACGCAGTATTTT.

The CDR3 nucleotides are TGTGCCAGCAGCGGAGGGCCTTGGGGGCAGCCCCAGCATTTT. It translates to CASSGGPWGQPQHF. This sequence joins TRBV27 and TRBJ1-5, with a weak D call TRBD1 (5 bases). This CDR3 has 14 amino acids. V was pared by 6 bases and J by 7 bases, with 16 bases between. From germline, CDR1 is MNHEY and CDR2 SMNVEV (reference sequence).

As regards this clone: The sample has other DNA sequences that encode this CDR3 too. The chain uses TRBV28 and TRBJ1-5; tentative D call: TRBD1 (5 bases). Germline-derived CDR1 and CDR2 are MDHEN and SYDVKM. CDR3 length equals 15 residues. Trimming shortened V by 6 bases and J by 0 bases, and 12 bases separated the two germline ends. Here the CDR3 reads CASSGTGGSNQPQHF. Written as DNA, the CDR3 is TGTGCCAGCAGCGGCACAGGAGGTAGCAATCAGCCCCAGCATTTT.

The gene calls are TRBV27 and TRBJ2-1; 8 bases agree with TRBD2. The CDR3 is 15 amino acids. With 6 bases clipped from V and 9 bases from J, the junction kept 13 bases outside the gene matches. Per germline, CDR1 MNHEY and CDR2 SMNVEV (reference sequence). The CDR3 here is CASRYREGLRGEQFF. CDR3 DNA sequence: TGTGCCAGCAGGTATCGGGAGGGCCTAAGGGGTGAGCAGTTCTTC.

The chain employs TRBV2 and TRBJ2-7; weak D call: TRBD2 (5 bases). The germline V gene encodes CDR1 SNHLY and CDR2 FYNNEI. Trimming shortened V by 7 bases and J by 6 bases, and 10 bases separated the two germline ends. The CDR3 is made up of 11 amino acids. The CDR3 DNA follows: TGTGCCAGCATTCGGGGAGCCGAGCAGTACTTC. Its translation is CASIRGAEQYF.

CDR3 protein: CASKGGAGGSYEQYF. The CDR3 nucleotides are TGTGCCAGCAAGGGTGGAGCGGGAGGGAGTTACGAGCAGTACTTC. V is TRBV7-2 and J is TRBJ2-7; the match to TRBD2 covers 10 bases. Trimming cost V 7 bases and J 4 bases; bases outside gene matches: 10. Germline lookup yields CDR1 SGHTA and CDR2 FQGNSA. This CDR3 comprises 15 residues.

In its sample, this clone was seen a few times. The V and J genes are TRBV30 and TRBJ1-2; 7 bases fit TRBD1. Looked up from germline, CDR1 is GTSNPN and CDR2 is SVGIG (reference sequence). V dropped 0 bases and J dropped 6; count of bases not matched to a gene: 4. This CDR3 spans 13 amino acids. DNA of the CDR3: TGTGCCTGGAGTGTAAACAGGGGTAATGGCTACACCTTC. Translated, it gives CAWSVNRGNGYTF.